These 8 T cell receptor beta chains were sequenced from one sample in a study of neurological immune-mediated disorders. TCRdb independently ran MiXCR on the 5' RACE reads; one entry per CDR3 protein. The table lists roughly 74,000 distinct CDR3 sequences, 5.2% of them singletons. The material sequenced was PBMCs. These receptors all come from a man younger than 35 with multiple sclerosis.

This clonotype was recorded many times. CDR3 residues: CASSPGTGRTKNIQYF. For the CDR3, the DNA is TGTGCCAGCAGCCCCGGGACAGGGAGGACCAAAAACATTCAGTACTTC. The chain recombines TRBV7-2 with TRBJ2-4; 9 nucleotides line up with TRBD1. The germline CDR1 and CDR2 sequences are SGHTA and FQGNSA. The ends lost 5 bases at V and 2 bases at J; junction bases unmatched: 7. The CDR3 sequence is 16 residues long.

This clonotype came up many times. The chain employs TRBV5-1 and TRBJ2-7; possibly TRBD1 for D (6 bases). V was clipped by 4 bases and J by 2 bases, with 10 bases between them. CDR3 length: 13 amino acids. Germline V CDR1 and CDR2: SGHRS, YFSETQ. The CDR3 here is CASSVDRAYEQYF. The CDR3 coding sequence is TGCGCCAGCAGCGTGGACAGAGCCTACGAGCAGTACTTC.

This clonotype was detected ten times or more. V and J are TRBV29-1 and TRBJ1-1, with 10 bases lining up with TRBD1. With 6 bases clipped from V and 0 bases from J, the junction kept 7 bases outside the gene matches. Germline V gene data show CDR1 as SQVTM and CDR2 as ANQGSEA. This CDR3 is built from 15 residues. Written as DNA, the CDR3 is TGCAGCGTCGCGCCGGGACAGGGGATGAACACTGAAGCTTTCTTT. Its protein product is CSVAPGQGMNTEAFF. The variable domain in full, completed from reference TRBV29-1 and TRBJ1-1, reads SAVISQKPSRDICQRGTSLTIQCQVDSQVTMMFWYRQQPGQSLTLIATANQGSEATYESGFVIDKFPISRPNLTFSTLTVSNMSPEDSSIYLCSVAPGQGMNTEAFFGQGTRLTVV.

This clonotype was picked up many times. The V and J genes are TRBV21-1 and TRBJ1-5; TRBD1 is the table's D call and was not checked against the DNA. TRBV21-1 is listed as a pseudogene. The CDR3 has 13 residues. The CDR3 loop reads CASTPGGSQPQHF. DNA for the CDR3: TGTGCCAGCACCCCTGGGGGTAGTCAGCCCCAGCATTTT.

This clonotype was recorded a few times. A read error may be the cause here, since a much bigger clone is one base away. This chain uses TRBV20-1 with TRBJ2-7, with no clear D. Germline V gives CDR1 DFQATT, CDR2 SNEGSKA (reference sequence). The V end was cut by 6 bases, the J end by 7 bases, with 16 bases between. The CDR3 spans 12 residues. For the CDR3, the DNA is TGCAGTGCCTCCCGTGGCGGCGAAGAGCAGTACTTC. Protein: CSASRGGEEQYF.

In its sample, this clonotype was seen many times. This sequence joins TRBV4-3 and TRBJ2-3, with a tentative D call TRBD1 (6 bases). The germline gives CDR1 LGHNA, CDR2 YSLEER. The CDR3 extends over 16 amino acids. With 2 bases removed from V and 1 base from J, the gap between germline ends came to 13 bases. The CDR3 coding sequence is TGCGCCAGCAGCCAACGGGACACATCTCGCACAGATACGCAGTATTTT. This codes for CASSQRDTSRTDTQYF.

In its sample, this clonotype was seen many times. The chain joins TRBV20-1 to TRBJ2-5, with 8 bases matching TRBD2. Germline V gene sequence: CDR1 DFQATT, CDR2 SNEGSKA (reference sequence). Trimming cost V 0 bases and J 2 bases; bases outside gene matches: 5. This CDR3 region has 15 residues. CDR3 sequence reads: CSAREPAGDQETQYF. In DNA, the CDR3 is TGCAGTGCTAGAGAACCAGCGGGAGATCAAGAGACCCAGTACTTC.

This clonotype was picked up many times. This chain uses TRBV12-3 or TRBV12-4 with TRBJ2-7; D may be TRBD2 (6 bases). This CDR3 is built from 12 residues. V gave up 6 bases and J gave up 6 bases, with 12 bases separating them. The CDR3 is CASRGTVSEQYF. The CDR3 coding sequence is TGTGCCAGCAGAGGGACTGTCTCCGAGCAGTACTTC.